This T cell receptor (beta chain) was obtained from a study of cytomegalovirus exposure and HLA in healthy donors (dated by TCRdb to the late 2010s). Some background on the complete study: According to an earlier analysis of 587 of the donors, roughly 180 million T cells yielded 117 million unique TCR beta sequences and approximately 280 Gb of sequence data. The study aimed to test whether signatures of past pathogen exposure could be identified by cataloging public T cell receptors. HLA typing covered class I and class II loci at four-digit resolution. All discovery cohort repertoires had been generated using a single sequencing platform. A handful of DR-DQ haplotypes were handled as single units for association and clustering because linkage in the cohort was strong. A separate validation cohort of about 110 different subjects was used in addition to the 666-subject first cohort. An early release covering about 600 HLA-typed donors comprised about 290 gigabases of sequencing data and 65 million to 100 million unique TCR sequences. A later analysis re-analyzed previously published TCR beta repertoires from roughly 630 donors and added high-resolution HLA genotyping to study TCR occurrence patterns. Donor age, sex, ethnicity and CMV serostatus were compiled together with the repertoire data. To predict cytomegalovirus infection status, the study brought together high-throughput TCR immunosequencing, statistical association of individual TCRs with disease status, and machine learning. Of the approximately 400 genotyped donors, approximately 80% were placed in the genetic ancestry cluster associated with self-reported Caucasian donors. Typing coverage differed by locus: A, B, C, DRB1 and DQB1 were typed in roughly 620-630 donors, DQA1 in roughly 500, DPA1 in around 600, and DPB1 in approximately 450. Rather than using new phenotypic data, the later analysis identified candidate immune exposures from TCR beta sequences and from how often those sequences occurred across donors. An earlier analysis of 500 to 650 of the donors applied high-throughput TCR beta sequencing to assess whether each TCR beta V gene segment acted as functional or pseudogenic. Genome-wide SNP genotypes for about 60% of the roughly 700 donors were used in a later genetic analysis, which treated that subset as a discovery cohort. Across 398 genotyped donors of the cohort, an average of roughly 230,000 unique TCR beta nucleotide sequences per donor were sequenced, and 15% to 20% of those sequences were non-productive. The study profiled the T cell repertoires of hundreds of subjects by immunosequencing and related them to cytomegalovirus serostatus. Broad study findings and their caveats: Compared with the approximately 600-donor mean, donors in an Asian-associated ancestry cluster had fewer N-insertions in productive TCRs, according to a later genetic analysis. A few of the identified cytomegalovirus-associated TCR beta chains were confirmed in vitro to be specific for cytomegalovirus antigens. Across donors, most TCR sequences were observed very rarely, whereas some public TCRs were present in many individuals. Only TCR beta chains were sequenced in this cohort, and the absence of alpha or paired-chain data limited detectable features. Roughly uniform sequencing depth across donors was assumed in presence/absence analyses, although this assumption may not hold. According to a later analysis, most CMV-associated TCR beta chains appeared to be HLA-restricted, and the HLA associations seemed to be driven largely by CMV exposure. In an earlier analysis of some 540 of the donors, most TCR beta V segments appeared in productive rearrangements about 87% or about 30% of the time, broadly matching IMGT annotations. The only immune exposure information available for the cohort was CMV serostatus. Correlated functional status among segregating V segments might reflect linkage disequilibrium, but an unknown experimental factor could not be ruled out. Because some donors lacked HLA typing at each locus, the association tests relied only on the typed subset. Strong co-occurrence of HLA alleles, especially DR and DQ, made assigning TCR associations to individual alleles difficult. Compared with equally common non-associated chains, HLA-associated TCR beta chains in a later analysis were more clonally expanded and had lower generation probabilities. The classifier was reported to diagnose cytomegalovirus status with high specificity and sensitivity in both the original cohort and the validation cohort. The sequencing pipeline was judged likely to have produced a cluster of highly shared sequence variants as a technical artifact. V-gene and J-gene trimming of TCR beta chains was associated with a missense DCLRE1C variant in a later genetic analysis, and the association was replicated in an independent cohort. A further reported finding was that TCR beta sequences accurately predicted the HLA-A and HLA-B alleles for most subjects in the first cohort. The authors suggested that the approach could potentially be extended to other disease states and immunological phenotypes. Some IMGT-functional V segments, including TRBV6-2 and TRBV6-3, could not be told apart with the 87-base-pair reads, so those segments were excluded. In a later analysis, the rate of TCR association differed among HLA loci, with DRB1 alleles having the most associated TCRs and HLA-C alleles having the fewest. The study listed over 150 TCR beta chains as associated with cytomegalovirus. The earlier analysis of some 560 of the donors excluded around 17 rarely observed V segments, including chromosome 9 orphons, because counts were too low. Specific HLA alleles were associated with around 18,000 TCR beta sequences at a false discovery rate of 0.05 in a later analysis. Several of the top co-occurrence clusters appeared to be linked to parvovirus B19, influenza, CMV and Epstein-Barr virus, according to a later analysis.

The cohort consisted of 670 or so healthy bone marrow donors. At the time of sampling, every cohort member was nominally healthy, though immune exposures that went unrecorded were likely present. The donor tested CMV seropositive, placing the donor among the approximately 290 seropositive members of the cohort. Every donor gave a peripheral blood sample, and the peripheral blood mononuclear cells from that sample were used for TCR beta sequencing. Genomic DNA extraction from the blood cell samples was performed with the Qiagen DNeasy Blood Extraction Kit. As encoded in the germline V gene, CDR1 is SGDLS while CDR2 is YYNGEE. The CDR3 sequence holds 15 residues, the cysteine and phenylalanine included. Only the CDR3 region is kept as DNA, spanning 45 bases read in frame from base 1. Germline trimming: 5 bases from V, 5 bases from J; junction bases outside gene matches: 9. The protocol used for the library was the immunoSEQ multiplex PCR assay. A mixture of 60 forward primers for TCR Vbeta segments and 13 reverse primers for TCR Jbeta segments was used in the multiplex PCR. The CDR3 region of rearranged TCR beta genes was amplified from genomic DNA by a multiplex PCR assay. The amplified TCR beta libraries were sequenced on the Illumina HiSeq System as 87-base-pair reads. Processing in the source paper ran as follows. A later analysis tallied around 80 million unique TCR beta chains across the 700 or so repertoires, and around 12 million of those chains were shared by two or more donors. Raw reads were error-corrected and collapsed into unique sequences by a nearest-neighbor algorithm in which closely related sequences were merged to remove PCR and sequencing errors. V, D and J gene segments were assigned by aligning CDR3 sequences to IMGT reference sequences. For a sequence to be retained, a match of at least six nucleotides was required to both a V gene segment and a J gene segment. Rearrangements were classified as productive when the CDR3 lacked stop codons and remained in frame with V and J, and all other rearrangements were classified as non-productive. Following IMGT convention, CDR3 was defined as the stretch from the second conserved V-encoded cysteine to the conserved J-encoded phenylalanine. In an earlier analysis of roughly 580 of the donors, sequences lacking an unambiguous match to a single V gene segment were excluded. An earlier analysis of a few hundred of the donors called V segments functional above 56.7% productive rearrangements and segregating when the between-donor standard deviation exceeded 5%. A statistical classification framework was built to diagnose cytomegalovirus status from the catalog of TCR beta chain sequences. In a later analysis, TCR nucleotide sequences were compared against IMGT/GENE-DB human TR gene sequences so that V and J genes could be assigned. In a later analysis, CDR3 sequences and most-parsimonious VDJ recombination scenarios were assigned using the TCRdist pipeline. In a later analysis, each TCR beta chain was defined by its CDR3 amino acid sequence together with its V-gene family, and reads without a unique V-gene family were excluded. In a later analysis, around 650 highly shared, low-generation-probability nucleotide sequences were removed to address suspected cross-contamination and a sequencing artifact. For each public chain, a later analysis derived a clonal expansion index from normalized ranks of inferred template counts within each repertoire. Generation probabilities in a later analysis came from a VDJ recombination model fitted to out-of-frame rearrangements, and those results were checked against IGoR. A later analysis scored TCR-TCR, TCR-HLA and TCR-CMV co-occurrence with hypergeometric tests, applying a repertoire-size bias correction to TCR pairs. In a later analysis, false discovery rates were estimated by permuting HLA or CMV assignments 20 times. In a later analysis, co-occurring TCRs were grouped using DBSCAN, with TCRdist sequence similarity added in when clustering inside HLA-allele-positive subsets. Repertoires with fewer than 30,000 or more than 120,000 public chains were left out of co-occurrence clustering, as were a handful of repertoires with anomalous nucleotide sharing. The immuneACCESS repertoire file appears here via TCRdb, limited to in-frame rearrangements. These files lack a portion of the clones; in checked studies, under half of the deficit traces to unresolved V genes, and the cause of the others is not known. V and J calls and clone size come straight from that table; D and trimming were deduced from the DNA. The sample records about 82,000 clones, 65% to 75% of which are singletons. The ten top clones hold about 8.6% of the sample.

As concerns this clone: It lacks a known antigen. Within one base of it there is no much larger clone, and no base qualities were kept.

The sequence is built from TRBV9 and TRBJ2-5; 10 nucleotides in the junction match TRBD2. The TCR originated in a man aged 35-49 years in good health and CMV-seropositive. Sequencing was done on a sample of PBMCs. The CDR3 is CASSRSSGGGETQYF. The nucleotide sequence is TGTGCCAGCAGTCGGTCTAGCGGGGGTGGTGAGACCCAGTACTTC.